This TCR beta chain was obtained from a study of identical twins (dated by TCRdb to about 2016). Some background on the complete study: To test whether fetal clonotypes persist, this study deep-sequenced TCR alpha and beta repertoires from monozygotic twins, from unrelated adults of various ages, and from cord blood. To rule out contamination, replicate twin experiments were performed at different times with different library preparation protocols. Study-wide findings and limitations: Compared with coincidental sharing between unrelated individuals, out-of-frame TCR alpha sequences shared between twins had an excess of sequences with low generation probability. In monozygotic twins, out-of-frame TCR alpha sharing was systematically underestimated by recombination models, although the models agreed with sharing between unrelated individuals. The excess sharing between twins in beta out-of-frame sequences was weaker because fewer shared sequences reduced the signal-to-noise ratio. Abundant cord blood beta clonotypes had fewer insertions, young adult naive repertoires showed a similar but weaker trend, and memory repertoires showed no such trend. Because the same donors could not be followed over many years, the conclusions depended on cross-sectional statistical analysis. Invariant T cells such as MAIT and iNKT could partly confound zero-insertion analyses, though diverse VJ usage argued against this for most clonotypes.

This clonotype was counted ten times or more. Its target antigen remains unknown. There are no base qualities to consult, and no much larger clone falls within one base. CDR1 is given as SGHDT and CDR2 as YYEEEE, both from the germline V gene. The trim is 0 bases for V and 1 base for J, with a gap of 11 bases between the germline ends. The CDR3 runs 15 amino acids, cysteine and phenylalanine included. Only CDR3 DNA is held: 45 bases, read in frame from base 1. Library preparation was by 5' RACE. The instrument was an Illumina HiSeq 2000. A universal primer binding site was introduced by template switching, and a unique molecular identifier was present in the final cDNA, enabling accurate counting of TCR cDNA molecules. First-strand cDNA for TCR alpha and beta chains was synthesized from specific primers in the conserved constant-segment region. To control for contamination, every cDNA library carried two barcodes: a SMART-Mk sample barcode plus Illumina barcodes. Two successive PCR steps introduced TruSeq adapter sequences along with Illumina sample barcodes. TCR alpha and beta cDNA libraries were sequenced on the Illumina HiSeq platform with custom primers. The authors' analysis ran thus. Raw reads were processed with MiGEC to extract unique molecular identifiers, and MiXCR was used to determine CDR3 positions. For each individual, recombination models were inferred using an EM algorithm with the repgenHMM and IGoR tools. The tcR package in R was used for shared clonotype analysis, with sharing normalized by the product of cloneset sizes. To study raw recombination without the effects of thymic and clonal selection, out-of-frame nonproductive sequences were analyzed. TCRdb reanalyzed the raw reads on its own, using fastp at Q25 for trimming and MiXCR for clone calling, and kept in-frame beta chains. Rows matching on CDR3 protein sequence are summarized as one entry with the most common DNA and genes. TCRdb, not the original authors, processed these V and J calls. Present in this sample are fewer than 250,000 distinct CDR3 sequences, 7.5% of which were seen just once. In total, the top ten clones hold 1.9% of the sample.

All donors were healthy Caucasians. The twin cohort comprised three pairs of female monozygotic twins, all aged roughly 18 to 30 years. Miltenyi CD45RO+ enrichment and human naive T-cell isolation kits were used to isolate memory (CD45RO+) and naive T cells from PBMC. Separately, the same data were catalogued under a study of yellow fever vaccine responses in identical twins. The second study's paper adds: The T cell response to vaccination in identical twins was reported by the authors to appear partly convergent and partly personalized. Focusing on identical twins, the study followed the T cell clones that responded to the vaccine, and did so with precision.

The sequencing sample was made of memory (CD45RO+) T cells sorted from blood. Reading the label with the study, this specimen's cell subset or site is: CD45RO+ enriched T cells. The sequence came from a woman younger than 30 in good health. Here the chain combines TRBV5-6 and TRBJ2-7, with TRBD1 perhaps the D gene, on 6 matching bases. The CDR3 corresponds to CASSLVGGVSYEQYF. The bases read TGTGCCAGCAGCTTGGTAGGGGGAGTATCCTACGAGCAGTACTTC.